One sample yielded the 23 T cell receptor beta chains listed below, sequenced in a study of CD8+ T cells in alopecia areata. RNA extraction and reverse transcription yielded cDNA as sequencing template. Clones were sequenced by immunoSEQ multiplex PCR, and TCRdb holds only the in-frame ones, with some missing. In the table there are over 150,000 clones, 50% to 70% of which are singletons. Sample: CD4+ T cells sorted from blood, taken at week 0. These receptors were taken from a human donor with alopecia areata.

The CDR3 DNA reads TGCAGCGGGACCGGGACAGGGATGATCGCTGAAGCTTTCTTT. Translation: CSGTGTGMIAEAFF. This chain uses TRBV29-1 with TRBJ1-1; 9 bases map to TRBD1. Germline CDR1 is SQVTM and CDR2 is ANQGSEA. CDR3 length: 14 residues. V shed 7 bases and J 6 bases; nucleotides not matched to a gene: 12.

This clone was seen a single time. The chain couples TRBV6-6 to TRBJ1-2; 9 bases are a match to TRBD1. Germline CDR1 and CDR2: MNHNY and SVGAGI (reference sequence). V trimming: 6 bases; J trimming: 4 bases; junction bases outside the gene matches: 6. The CDR3 spans 14 residues. CDR3 region: CASSQRQGVYGYTF. In DNA, the CDR3 is TGTGCCAGCAGCCAAAGACAGGGGGTCTATGGCTACACCTTC.

The V call is TRBV29-1, the J call TRBJ2-2, with D unclear. The CDR3 covers 15 residues. V was cut by 4 bases and J by 5 bases, with 17 bases left in between. Germline V CDR1 and CDR2: SQVTM, ANQGSEA. The CDR3 protein is CSVASAVLGTGELFF. In DNA, the CDR3 is TGCAGCGTTGCCAGCGCGGTATTGGGTACCGGGGAGCTGTTTTTT.

The chain joins TRBV9 to TRBJ1-2; 8 bases fit TRBD1. This CDR3 has 14 residues. Trimming removed 0 bases from V and 8 bases from J; junction bases left unmatched: 6. Germline values: CDR1 SGDLS, CDR2 YYNGEE. For the CDR3, the DNA is TGTGCCAGCAGCGTAGGACAGGGGCTAGAGGGCTACACCTTC. As protein: CASSVGQGLEGYTF.

This clone was found a few times. The chain combines TRBV7-3 with TRBJ2-4; 7 bases map to TRBD1. Trimming at V came to 4 bases and at J to 7 bases, leaving 7 bases not matched to a gene. The CDR3 runs to 14 residues. The germline gives CDR1 SGHTA, CDR2 FQGTGA. CDR3 sequence: CASSSGTEPNIQYF. CDR3 nucleotides: TGTGCCAGCAGCTCCGGGACAGAACCCAACATTCAGTACTTC.

The genes are TRBV29-1 and TRBJ1-1; D is uncertain. V gave up 7 bases and J gave up 1 base, with 10 bases separating them. The CDR3 consists of 12 residues. Germline assignment: CDR1 SQVTM and CDR2 ANQGSEA. DNA for the CDR3: TGCAGCGGTGGACTGGAGAACACTGAAGCTTTCTTT. It translates to CSGGLENTEAFF.

This clone has only one observation. CDR3 loop: CASSENTQYF. CDR3 coding DNA: TGTGCCAGCAGTGAAAATACGCAGTATTTT. The chain is built from TRBV6-5 and TRBJ2-3; the D is unclear. Trimming took off 5 bases at V and 7 bases at J, with 4 bases between the two ends. Germline lookup yields CDR1 MNHEY and CDR2 SVGAGI. The CDR3 extends over 10 amino acids.

The rearrangement joins TRBV9 to TRBJ1-2, with 8 positions matching TRBD1. The CDR3 consists of 12 residues. Per the germline V gene, CDR1 is SGDLS and CDR2 is YYNGEE. With V trimmed by 4 bases and J by 8 bases, 4 bases remained unmatched. The chain's CDR3 is CASSSDREGYTF. The CDR3 nucleotides read TGTGCCAGCAGCTCGGACAGGGAGGGCTACACCTTC. The full variable domain, its missing parts supplied by reference TRBV9 and TRBJ1-2, is DSGVTQTPKHLITATGQRVTLRCSPRSGDLSVYWYQQSLDQGLQFLIQYYNGEERAKGNILERFSAQQFPDLHSELNLSSLELGDSALYFCASSSDREGYTFGSGTRLTVV.

V gene TRBV6-1 combines with J gene TRBJ2-1; 10 nucleotides agree with TRBD2. Germline CDR1 and CDR2: MNHNS and SASEGT. The CDR3 is 13 amino acids. Losses at the gene ends were 3 bases for V and 13 bases for J; bases not matched to a gene: 6. CDR3 coding DNA: TGTGCCAGCAGTGATACTAGCGGGGTTGAACAGTTCTTC. It yields the protein CASSDTSGVEQFF.

The chain links TRBV29-1 to TRBJ1-2, with D uncertain. V was shortened by 7 bases and J by 4 bases, with 13 bases between the two germline ends. Per germline, CDR1 SQVTM and CDR2 ANQGSEA. The CDR3 length is 12 residues. The CDR3, as DNA: TGCAGCGGCCAGCACGGGAGCTATGGCTACACCTTC. Its protein is CSGQHGSYGYTF.

This clone turned up a few times. The chain couples TRBV29-1 to TRBJ2-3, with D possibly matching TRBD2 (5 bases). The germline CDR1 and CDR2 sequences are SQVTM and ANQGSEA. The CDR3 runs to 12 residues. V shed 5 bases and J shed 6 bases, with 12 bases lying between them. The chain's CDR3 is CSVCREGDTQYF. DNA of the CDR3: TGCAGCGTTTGTAGAGAGGGCGATACGCAGTATTTT.

This rearrangement joins TRBV29-1 to TRBJ2-7; D may be TRBD1 (5 bases). The CDR3 has 13 amino acids. The V gene lost 2 bases and the J gene lost 2 bases, with 10 bases spanning the gap. Germline loops: CDR1 SQVTM, CDR2 ANQGSEA. The CDR3 region is CSVERAGTYEQYF. The CDR3 DNA is TGCAGCGTTGAAAGGGCAGGGACCTACGAGCAGTACTTC.

The chain links TRBV29-1 to TRBJ2-2, with D tentatively TRBD1 (5 bases). Trimming cost V 5 bases and J 7 bases, with 14 bases left between them. The germline gives CDR1 SQVTM, CDR2 ANQGSEA. The CDR3 totals 13 residues. The chain's CDR3 is CSVWLGVGGELFF. In DNA form, the CDR3 reads TGCAGCGTTTGGTTAGGGGTCGGCGGGGAGCTGTTTTTT.

In this sample, this clone turned up a few times. The V call is TRBV28, the J call TRBJ2-1; D is undetermined. This CDR3 is built from 13 residues. Trimming shortened V by 3 bases and J by 2 bases, and 5 bases separated the two germline ends. CDR1 is MDHEN and CDR2 is SYDVKM in the germline V gene. The DNA of the CDR3 is TGTGCCAGCAGTTTTGGAGCCTACAATGAGCAGTTCTTC. Translated, it gives CASSFGAYNEQFF.

This chain connects TRBV25-1 to TRBJ2-7; the D gene is possibly TRBD1 (5 bases). The length of the CDR3 is 15 residues. Germline CDR1 is MGHDK and CDR2 is SYGVNS. Trimming removed 2 bases at V and 1 base at J, with 12 bases between. CDR3 DNA: TGTGCCAGCAGTGAAGCTGGCGGACAATCCTACGAGCAGTACTTC. Translation gives CASSEAGGQSYEQYF.

This clone was seen just once. The V gene is TRBV29-1, the J gene TRBJ2-6, with D tentatively TRBD1 or TRBD2 (5 bases each). Trimming left V 4 bases short and J 6 bases short, with 10 bases between. This CDR3 is built from 13 residues. From germline, CDR1 is SQVTM and CDR2 ANQGSEA. The CDR3 DNA reads TGCAGCGTTGGGGCAGGGACGGCCAACGTCCTGACTTTC. Encoded protein: CSVGAGTANVLTF.

By sample fraction, this clone is medium-sized. The CDR3 loop reads CASRPPGLYVGYTF. The CDR3, as DNA: TGTGCCAGCAGGCCTCCAGGGTTGTATGTTGGCTACACCTTC. The V call is TRBV7-9, the J call TRBJ1-2; D possibly corresponds to TRBD1 (5 bases). V shed 6 bases and J shed 7 bases, with 18 bases lying between them. The CDR3 consists of 14 residues. The germline gives CDR1 SEHNR, CDR2 FQNEAQ (reference sequence).

This clone was counted a few times. The V and J genes are TRBV19 and TRBJ1-2; D is undetermined. The CDR3 totals 13 residues. The V end lost 6 bases, the J end lost 0 bases, and 8 bases lay between the germline ends. The V gene's germline CDR1 is LNHDA and CDR2 SQIVND (reference sequence). The CDR3 loop reads CASRAVPNYGYTF. DNA for the CDR3: TGTGCCAGTAGAGCAGTACCTAACTATGGCTACACCTTC. The whole variable domain, filled in from reference TRBV19 and TRBJ1-2, reads DGGITQSPKYLFRKEGQNVTLSCEQNLNHDAMYWYRQDPGQGLRLIYYSQIVNDFQKGDIAEGYSVSREKKESFPLTVTSAQKNPTAFYLCASRAVPNYGYTFGSGTRLTVV.

The chain joins TRBV9 to TRBJ2-3, with D tentatively TRBD1 (5 bases). CDR1 is SGDLS and CDR2 is YYNGEE in the germline V gene. Trimming pared 0 bases from V and 1 base from J, leaving 12 bases between. The CDR3 extends over 16 amino acids. The CDR3 reads CASSVEGDSGTDTQYF. CDR3 coding DNA: TGTGCCAGCAGCGTAGAAGGGGATTCTGGCACAGATACGCAGTATTTT.

The J gene is TRBJ1-2, the V gene TRBV5-1, with D possibly being TRBD1 (6 bases). The CDR3 is 14 amino acids. The V gene's germline CDR1 is SGHRS and CDR2 YFSETQ. Trimming cost V 4 bases and J 5 bases, with 15 bases left between them. The CDR3 spells CASSPRTETYGYTF. CDR3 coding DNA: TGCGCCAGCAGCCCTAGGACAGAGACTTATGGCTACACCTTC.

This chain uses TRBV5-1 with TRBJ2-7, with D uncertain. CDR1 SGHRS and CDR2 YFSETQ come from the germline V gene. The V end was cut by 3 bases, the J end by 3 bases, with 10 bases between. This CDR3 is 13 amino acids long. CDR3 amino acids: CASSYKPDYEQYF. The CDR3 DNA reads as TGCGCCAGCAGCTATAAACCAGACTACGAGCAGTACTTC.

V usage is TRBV27 and J usage is TRBJ1-6; tentative D call: TRBD1 (5 bases). The germline V gene encodes CDR1 MNHEY and CDR2 SMNVEV (reference sequence). This CDR3 spans 16 amino acids. V dropped 5 bases and J dropped 13 bases, with 24 bases sitting between them. Here the CDR3 DNA reads TGTGCCAGCAGTGACGGGAGGGGACCCCCTTTTGACCCCCTCCACTTT. Translation: CASSDGRGPPFDPLHF.

CDR3 in amino acids: CASSPSVQETQYF. CDR3 coding DNA: TGTGCCAGTTCCCCCAGCGTACAAGAGACCCAGTACTTC. The chain links TRBV19 to TRBJ2-5; unclear D gene. The germline gives CDR1 LNHDA, CDR2 SQIVND (reference sequence). Trimming shortened V by 8 bases and J by 2 bases, and 12 bases separated the two germline ends. CDR3 size: 13 residues. Looking up the rest from reference TRBV19 and TRBJ2-5 gives the full variable domain: DGGITQSPKYLFRKEGQNVTLSCEQNLNHDAMYWYRQDPGQGLRLIYYSQIVNDFQKGDIAEGYSVSREKKESFPLTVTSAQKNPTAFYLCASSPSVQETQYFGPGTRLLVL.